A single sample is the source of the 18 T cell receptor beta chains below, sequenced in a study of shared clonotypes between healthy human individuals. The protocol was immunoSEQ multiplex PCR, while the TCRdb copy is restricted to in-frame clones and leaves out a portion. There are about 1 million clones in the sample; roughly 80% occur only once, and roughly 1.4% lies in the top ten. Sequences were obtained from memory CD4+ T cells sorted from blood. Subset in this sample: CD45RA-negative fraction. These receptors all stem from a man aged 18 to 30 in good health.

V usage is TRBV6-1 and J usage is TRBJ2-1; D uncertain. Trimming took 6 bases from V and 2 from J, leaving 14 bases between them. Germline lookup yields CDR1 MNHNS and CDR2 SASEGT. The CDR3 consists of 15 residues. CDR3 nucleotide sequence: TGTGCCAGCAGAGGATACAAGAGTCCCTACAATGAGCAGTTCTTC. This translates into CASRGYKSPYNEQFF.

The table lists this clone with many counts. Other DNA sequences in the sample encode the same CDR3. V is TRBV27 and J is TRBJ2-7; 11 bases agree with TRBD2. The CDR3 is 16 amino acids. The ends lost 4 bases at V and 5 bases at J; junction bases unmatched: 10. Germline CDR1 reads MNHEY; CDR2 reads SMNVEV (reference sequence). The chain's CDR3 is CASSSLTLAGGDEQYF. The CDR3, as DNA: TGTGCCAGCAGTTCCCTAACGCTAGCGGGAGGTGACGAGCAGTACTTC.

This chain links TRBV5-6 with TRBJ1-3, with D hard to call. V dropped 5 bases and J dropped 0 bases, with 15 bases sitting between them. The CDR3 covers 16 residues. Germline values: CDR1 SGHDT, CDR2 YYEEEE. The DNA for the CDR3 is TGTGCCAGCAGATGGATGAGGCAGCCCTCTGGAAACACCATATATTTT. This encodes CASRWMRQPSGNTIYF.

The chain couples TRBV7-8 to TRBJ2-6; 8 positions match TRBD2. CDR3 length equals 18 residues. After removal of 5 bases from V and 0 bases from J, the junction contained 9 bases not matched to a gene. Germline CDR1 is SGHVS and CDR2 is FQNEAQ. Here the CDR3 DNA reads TGTGCCAGCAGCCCCCGGGAGGGACGGGGCTCTGGGGCCAACGTCCTGACTTTC. Protein product: CASSPREGRGSGANVLTF.

The rearrangement uses TRBV5-1 and TRBJ2-3; 15 bases align to TRBD2. This CDR3 has 17 amino acids. With 4 bases clipped from V and 5 bases from J, the junction kept 8 bases outside the gene matches. Germline V gene sequence: CDR1 SGHRS, CDR2 YFSETQ. The CDR3 is CASSPRTSGGALDTQYF. DNA of the CDR3: TGCGCCAGCAGCCCACGGACTAGCGGGGGGGCTTTAGATACGCAGTATTTT.

The rearrangement uses TRBV30 and TRBJ1-2, with 7 bases aligning to TRBD1. Germline trimming cut 4 bases from V and 7 bases from J; bases unmatched to any gene: 12. The CDR3 runs to 14 residues. Germline V gene sequence: CDR1 GTSNPN, CDR2 SVGIG (reference sequence). The CDR3 here is CAWNIGTAKGGYTF. The CDR3 nucleotides are TGTGCCTGGAACATCGGGACAGCCAAGGGTGGCTACACCTTC.

This clone has more than one count but fewer than ten. The chain joins TRBV5-1 to TRBJ2-1; 7 bases are a match to TRBD2. CDR1 is SGHRS, CDR2 YFSETQ, per germline. CDR3 length: 16 residues. The V segment lost 2 bases and the J segment 8 bases; nucleotides outside the gene matches: 13. DNA for the CDR3: TGCGCCAGCAGCTTAATCCCCCCGCGGGGGTTGGATGAGCAGTTCTTC. Its translation is CASSLIPPRGLDEQFF.

The rearrangement links TRBV10-1 to TRBJ2-2; tentative D call: TRBD2 (5 bases). The CDR3 is 14 residues long. The germline gives CDR1 WNHNN, CDR2 SYGVQD (reference sequence). Trimming removed 6 bases from V and 5 bases from J, with 13 bases in between. In DNA form, the CDR3 reads TGCGCCAGCAGCCCCGGAGGTGTGACCGGGGAGCTGTTTTTT. This translates into CASSPGGVTGELFF.

The chain is built from TRBV6-5 and TRBJ2-7; D is uncertain. CDR1 is MNHEY and CDR2 is SVGAGI in the germline V gene. V was shortened by 0 bases and J by 2 bases, with 14 bases between the two germline ends. The CDR3 sequence is 16 residues long. The CDR3 sequence is CASSYSFLAETYEQYF. CDR3 in DNA: TGTGCCAGCAGTTACTCGTTTCTGGCAGAAACCTACGAGCAGTACTTC.

This sequence joins TRBV30 and TRBJ2-3, with D possibly TRBD2 on 5 matching bases. The CDR3 has 11 amino acids. V shed 1 base and J shed 9 bases, with 8 bases lying between them. The V gene's germline CDR1 is GTSNPN and CDR2 SVGIG (reference sequence). The CDR3: CAWSGTGTQYF. CDR3 coding DNA: TGTGCCTGGAGTGGGACGGGAACGCAGTATTTT.

This chain uses TRBV6-1 with TRBJ1-5; TRBD1 agrees at 8 bases. This CDR3 spans 11 amino acids. With 3 bases clipped from V and 16 bases from J, the junction kept 5 bases outside the gene matches. Per the germline V gene, CDR1 is MNHNS and CDR2 is SASEGT. CDR3 amino acids: CASSDRTGRHF. As DNA, the CDR3 is TGTGCCAGCAGTGACCGGACAGGGCGCCATTTT.

The V gene is TRBV18, the J gene TRBJ2-1; D is perhaps TRBD1 (6 bases). Per the germline V gene, CDR1 is KGHSH and CDR2 is LQKENI. The germline V and J ends were trimmed by 4 bases and 7 bases, with 14 bases remaining between them. The CDR3 consists of 14 residues. DNA for the CDR3: TGTGCCAGCTCACGACCGACAGGTCCGAATGAGCAGTTCTTC. It codes for CASSRPTGPNEQFF. Full variable domain (rest looked up from reference TRBV18 and TRBJ2-1): NAGVMQNPRHLVRRRGQEARLRCSPMKGHSHVYWYRQLPEEGLKFMVYLQKENIIDESGMPKERFSAEFPKEGPSILRIQQVVRGDSAAYFCASSRPTGPNEQFFGPGTRLTVL.

V and J are TRBV6-5 and TRBJ1-5; 7 bases line up with TRBD1. Germline CDR1 MNHEY, CDR2 SVGAGI. The CDR3 runs 14 residues. V dropped 6 bases and J dropped 4; count of bases not matched to a gene: 6. The CDR3 sequence is CASSVQGPNQPQHF. In nucleotides, the CDR3 is TGTGCCAGCAGCGTACAGGGGCCGAATCAGCCCCAGCATTTT.

V is TRBV4-2 and J is TRBJ1-3, with TRBD1 matching 7 bases. V shed 3 bases and J 1 base; nucleotides not matched to a gene: 9. The germline gives CDR1 LGHNA, CDR2 YNFKEQ. The CDR3 consists of 17 residues. The chain's CDR3 is CASSQSGTALSGNTIYF. CDR3 DNA sequence: TGTGCCAGCAGCCAGTCCGGGACAGCTCTTTCTGGAAACACCATATATTTT.

The chain has TRBV21-1 and TRBJ1-2. TRBV21-1 is marked as a pseudogene. The CDR3 is 16 amino acids. The CDR3 bases are TGTGCCAGCAGCCTAAAGATCGGGGCTCCTTTCTATGGCTACACCTTC. Its translation is CASSLKIGAPFYGYTF.

CDR3 region: CASTSGGWDSRGPGANVLTF. The CDR3 DNA reads as TGTGCCAGCACCAGTGGGGGATGGGATTCAAGGGGGCCTGGGGCCAACGTCCTGACTTTC. The V gene is TRBV27, the J gene TRBJ2-6, with 7 bases lining up with TRBD1. This CDR3 contains 20 residues. Germline V gene lookup returns CDR1 MNHEY and CDR2 SMNVEV (reference sequence). The V gene end was trimmed by 7 bases and the J gene end by 2 bases; junction bases not matched to a gene: 20. Full variable domain (remainder filled in from reference TRBV27 and TRBJ2-6): EAQVTQNPRYLITVTGKKLTVTCSQNMNHEYMSWYRQDPGLGLRQIYYSMNVEVTDKGDVPEGYKVSRKEKRNFPLILESPSPNQTSLYFCASTSGGWDSRGPGANVLTFGAGSRLTVL.

J is TRBJ1-1 and V is TRBV4-1; 7 positions agree with TRBD1. CDR3 length: 18 amino acids. Germline V CDR1 and CDR2: MGHRA, YSYEKL. After removal of 1 base from V and 0 bases from J, the junction contained 11 bases not matched to a gene. The CDR3 bases are TGCGCCAGCAGCCAAGTTGGGACAGCGAAAAACATGAACACTGAAGCTTTCTTT. Its translation: CASSQVGTAKNMNTEAFF.

The chain links TRBV7-2 to TRBJ2-5; TRBD2 matches 11 bases. The closer fit of TRBJ2-7 to the DNA end suggests the J call may be wrong. Germline V gene data show CDR1 as SGHTA and CDR2 as FQGNSA. CDR3 length: 17 residues. The CDR3 here is CASSLAPGLAGSYEQYF. CDR3 nucleotides: TGTGCCAGCAGCTTAGCGCCCGGACTAGCGGGCTCCTACGAGCAGTACTTC.